What follows is one T cell receptor beta chain and its context. Its antigen is not yet known. No much larger clonotype is one base removed from it; base qualities were not supplied. Library construction relied on the immunoSEQ multiplex PCR assay. For TCR sequencing, RNA was extracted from every sample and reverse transcribed into cDNA to serve as template. First-strand cDNA was synthesized with SuperScript III using a 2:1 mix of oligo-dT and random hexamers. A synthetic immune receptor repertoire was used to measure amplification bias, and any remaining bias was corrected computationally. As for the authors' bioinformatics: Raw reads were preprocessed to remove errors, and CDR3 was defined by IMGT conventions from the conserved cysteine to phenylalanine. Clonality was computed as 1 minus the Shannon entropy, with the entropy normalized by log2 of the number of productive unique TCRs. CD4 or CD8 identity of scalp clones was inferred by cross-referencing scalp TCRbeta sequences with sorted blood CD4 and CD8 repertoires. TCRdb re-hosts the immuneACCESS table, in-frame sequences only. Its copies lack some clones; in the studies checked, an unresolved V gene accounts for under half of them, and the cause for the rest is not known. The D gene and trimming were derived from the DNA, and the V and J assignments and clone size from that table. This sample holds 150,000 to 200,000 clones; roughly 50% were observed only once. The ten largest clones add up to about 4.9% of the sample.

PBMCs were isolated by density centrifugation and stained for CD3, CD4 and CD8, and CD4+ and CD8+ T cells were sorted on a FACSAria. Scalp biopsies and blood samples were provided by unaffected controls. This sample is part of a study of CD8+ T cells in alopecia areata (dated by TCRdb to 2016 to 2018). With regard to the full study: High-throughput TCRbeta sequencing was used to examine T cell clonal expansion in alopecia areata in both the C3H/HeJ mouse model and human patients. TCRbeta CDR3 regions were amplified by immunoSEQ multiplex PCR using 35 Vbeta forward and 13 Jbeta reverse primers. Clonality in the scalp was compared among normal scalp (n=4), patchy alopecia areata scalp (n=8), and alopecia totalis/universalis scalp (n=8). On the human side, TCRbeta sequencing was run on scalp tissue and on sorted CD4+ and CD8+ peripheral blood T cells from healthy controls and from alopecia areata patients with either patchy or totalis/universalis disease. RNA was obtained with the PAXgene miRNA kit for fixed scalp, the miRNeasy kit for PBMCs, and the RNeasy kit for mouse skin. Overall study results and their limits: TCR sequences shared between patients were less clear than in mice, possibly partly because of HLA diversity in the patient population. Scalp TCR repertoire analysis is complicated because resident alphabeta T cells in normal human skin are also sequenced, whereas mouse skin is dominated by gammadelta T cells. Compared with normal scalp, lesional scalp, particularly in alopecia totalis/universalis, had higher clonality and more expanded CD8+ clones, which suggests antigenic drive.

The sequence came from a human donor in good health. Sequenced: CD4+ T cells sorted from blood.

The base sequence is TGCGCCAGCAGCTTTGGTGGGGCGGATACGCAGTATTTT. It translates as CASSFGGADTQYF. The chain couples TRBV5-1 to TRBJ2-3; perhaps TRBD1 is the D gene, with 5 bases matching. At the junction V is shortened by 2 bases and J by 6 bases, with 10 bases in between. The CDR3, cysteine through phenylalanine, is 13 amino acids long. CDR3 DNA is the only sequence kept; it has 39 bases, read in frame from the first base. The germline V gene gives CDR1 as SGHRS and CDR2 as YFSETQ.